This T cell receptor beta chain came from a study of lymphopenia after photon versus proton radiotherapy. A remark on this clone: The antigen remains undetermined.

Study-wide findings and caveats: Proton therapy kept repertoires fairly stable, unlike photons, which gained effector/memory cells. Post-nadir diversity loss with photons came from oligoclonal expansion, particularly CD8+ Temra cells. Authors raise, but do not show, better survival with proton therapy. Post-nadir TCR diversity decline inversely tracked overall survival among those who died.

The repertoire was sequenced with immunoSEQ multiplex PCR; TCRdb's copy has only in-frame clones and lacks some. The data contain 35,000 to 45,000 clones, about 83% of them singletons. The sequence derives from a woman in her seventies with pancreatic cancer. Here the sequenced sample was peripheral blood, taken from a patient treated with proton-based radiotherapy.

The CDR3 DNA reads as TGTGCCAGCACCAGAACTTTGGGGGCTGGGTATGGCTACACCTTC. It is translated as CASTRTLGAGYGYTF. The chain joins TRBV28 to TRBJ1-2, with D possibly TRBD1 on 6 matching bases. In germline, CDR1 is MDHEN, CDR2 SYDVKM. V lost 7 bases, J lost 5 bases, and 20 bases lay in between. The CDR3 is 15 residues long.